The next 20 T cell receptor beta chains were all read from a single sample in a study of tumour-infiltrating T cells in Burkitt lymphoma. Sequencing used immunoSEQ multiplex PCR; TCRdb keeps in-frame clones, though not all of them. Of several thousand clones listed, about 13% are singletons. The sequenced material came from tumor tissue. The source is a human donor with Burkitt lymphoma.

The V call is TRBV4-3, the J call TRBJ1-6; unclear D gene. With 0 bases removed from V and 4 bases from J, the gap between germline ends came to 10 bases. Per germline, CDR1 LGHNA and CDR2 YSLEER. The length of the CDR3 is 16 residues. For the CDR3, the DNA is TGCGCCAGCAGCCAAGAGAGAACGGGGTATAATTCACCCCTCCACTTT. It yields the protein CASSQERTGYNSPLHF.

This clone was detected only a few times. V usage is TRBV5-1 and J usage is TRBJ1-5; TRBD1 matches at 8 bases. The V gene end was trimmed by 0 bases and the J gene end by 1 base; junction bases not matched to a gene: 6. Germline V gene sequence: CDR1 SGHRS, CDR2 YFSETQ. This CDR3 is built from 17 residues. Here the CDR3 DNA reads TGCGCCAGCAGCTTGGATGGGACAGGTTCGAGCAATCAGCCCCAGCATTTT. It codes for CASSLDGTGSSNQPQHF.

The chain is built from TRBV4-3 and TRBJ1-1; D is unclear. The germline gives CDR1 LGHNA, CDR2 YSLEER. Trimming cost V 0 bases and J 2 bases, with 7 bases left between them. This CDR3 region has 14 residues. The CDR3 loop reads CASSQDLSNTEAFF. The CDR3 DNA reads TGCGCCAGCAGCCAAGATCTGAGTAACACTGAAGCTTTCTTT.

This clone has only a few counts. The CDR3, as DNA: TGTGCCAGCAGCCTACAGGGGGCGTTGACTGAAGCTTTCTTT. Its translation: CASSLQGALTEAFF. V usage is TRBV6-1 and J usage is TRBJ1-1; 9 bases align to TRBD1. There are 14 residues in the CDR3. Germline-derived CDR1 and CDR2 are MNHNS and SASEGT. Losses at the gene ends were 6 bases for V and 5 bases for J; bases not matched to a gene: 7.

This clone was detected only a few times. J is TRBJ2-2 and V is TRBV5-1, with a weak D call TRBD2 (6 bases). The V gene lost 4 bases and the J gene lost 4 bases, with 14 bases spanning the gap. This CDR3 spans 15 amino acids. The germline CDR1 and CDR2 sequences are SGHRS and YFSETQ. The CDR3 region is CASSAGPIRTGELFF. The CDR3 DNA sequence: TGCGCCAGCAGCGCGGGACCAATCCGCACCGGGGAGCTGTTTTTT. Looking up the rest from reference TRBV5-1 and TRBJ2-2 gives the full variable domain: KAGVTQTPRYLIKTRGQQVTLSCSPISGHRSVSWYQQTPGQGLQFLFEYFSETQRNKGNFPGRFSGRQFSNSRSEMNVSTLELGDSALYLCASSAGPIRTGELFFGEGSRLTVL.

In its sample, this clone was seen once. This rearrangement joins TRBV6-1 to TRBJ1-1; D remains ambiguous. V was cut by 3 bases and J by 4 bases, with 9 bases left in between. Germline CDR1 MNHNS, CDR2 SASEGT. This CDR3 is 13 amino acids long. CDR3 residues: CASSDSSLTEAFF. The CDR3 DNA follows: TGTGCCAGCAGTGACTCGAGTCTCACTGAAGCTTTCTTT.

This clone was detected only a few times. The rearrangement joins TRBV5-6 to TRBJ2-1; no clear D. CDR1 and CDR2 from the germline V gene are SGHDT and YYEEEE. This CDR3 has 12 residues. V lost 2 bases and J lost 5, with 5 bases in between. The CDR3 DNA reads TGTGCCAGCAGCTTAGGTCACAATGAGCAGTTCTTC. It encodes CASSLGHNEQFF.

The chain employs TRBV7-2 and TRBJ2-1, with 7 bases fitting TRBD2. This CDR3 is built from 14 residues. Trimming took 5 bases from V and 9 from J; bases not matched to a gene: 10. The germline V gene has CDR1 SGHTA and CDR2 FQGNSA. CDR3 DNA: TGTGCCAGCAGCCCCTGGACTAGAGATAGTGAGCAGTTCTTC. This codes for CASSPWTRDSEQFF.

The chain links TRBV6-1 to TRBJ1-5; D is ambiguous. The germline V gene has CDR1 MNHNS and CDR2 SASEGT. The CDR3 spans 12 residues. The V end lost 3 bases, the J end lost 5 bases, and 5 bases lay between the germline ends. This CDR3 is CASSDTYQPQHF. Here the CDR3 DNA reads TGTGCCAGCAGTGATACCTATCAGCCCCAGCATTTT.

In its sample, this clone was seen a few times. The chain combines TRBV9 with TRBJ2-3; D is undetermined. From germline, CDR1 is SGDLS and CDR2 YYNGEE. Trimming took off 1 base at V and 2 bases at J, with 8 bases between the two ends. The CDR3 consists of 14 residues. Here the CDR3 DNA reads TGTGCCAGCAGCGTAAACACAAACACAGATACGCAGTATTTT. As protein: CASSVNTNTDTQYF.

V usage is TRBV18 and J usage is TRBJ1-4, with unresolved D. CDR1 KGHSH and CDR2 LQKENI come from the germline V gene. V lost 4 bases and J 0 bases, leaving 6 bases between the germline ends. The CDR3 is made up of 14 amino acids. This CDR3 is CASSRAATNEKLFF. CDR3 DNA sequence: TGTGCCAGCTCACGGGCGGCAACTAATGAAAAACTGTTTTTT.

The chain joins TRBV5-1 to TRBJ2-1, with TRBD2 as a possible D gene (7 bases). V was trimmed by 2 bases and J by 3 bases, leaving 12 bases between them. This CDR3 has 15 residues. From germline, CDR1 is SGHRS and CDR2 YFSETQ. The CDR3 region has the DNA TGCGCCAGCAGCTTAGTGGGAGGGGGCTACAATGAGCAGTTCTTC. Encoded protein: CASSLVGGGYNEQFF. Full variable domain (remainder filled in from reference TRBV5-1 and TRBJ2-1): KAGVTQTPRYLIKTRGQQVTLSCSPISGHRSVSWYQQTPGQGLQFLFEYFSETQRNKGNFPGRFSGRQFSNSRSEMNVSTLELGDSALYLCASSLVGGGYNEQFFGPGTRLTVL.

This clone was counted a few times. The genes are TRBV7-9 and TRBJ2-1; TRBD2 matches 10 bases. V lost 5 bases, J lost 11 bases, and 15 bases stayed unmatched. The CDR3 consists of 16 residues. Germline lookup yields CDR1 SEHNR and CDR2 FQNEAQ (reference sequence). CDR3 sequence reads: CASSGILAGGPWKQFF. CDR3 DNA: TGTGCCAGCAGCGGGATTTTAGCGGGGGGCCCATGGAAGCAGTTCTTC.

This clone was recorded a few times. The rearrangement joins TRBV16 to TRBJ1-2; no definite D call. CDR1 is KGHSY, CDR2 FQNENV, per germline. CDR3 size: 13 residues. Trimming left V 3 bases short and J 5 bases short, with 10 bases between. CDR3 amino acids: CASSQRAVYGYTF. In DNA form, the CDR3 reads TGTGCCAGCAGCCAGCGGGCAGTTTATGGCTACACCTTC.

A few counts support this clone. The V gene is TRBV12-5, the J gene TRBJ2-5; D remains unclear. Germline V gene sequence: CDR1 LGHNT, CDR2 FRNRAP. This CDR3 comprises 13 residues. Trimming removed 1 base from V and 0 bases from J, with 3 bases in between. CDR3: CASGLGYQETQYF. The CDR3 coding sequence is TGTGCTAGTGGTTTGGGGTACCAAGAGACCCAGTACTTC.

The J gene is TRBJ1-5, the V gene TRBV9; 9 bases map to TRBD1. The ends lost 4 bases at V and 1 base at J; junction bases unmatched: 3. The CDR3 runs to 15 residues. Germline V gene data show CDR1 as SGDLS and CDR2 as YYNGEE. DNA for the CDR3: TGTGCCAGCAGCTGGGGACAGGGCAGCAATCAGCCCCAGCATTTT. This sequence encodes CASSWGQGSNQPQHF.

This clone ranks as large (0.1 to 1%). The chain combines TRBV29-1 with TRBJ2-5; 7 bases are a match to TRBD1. Germline loops: CDR1 SQVTM, CDR2 ANQGSEA. V trimming: 7 bases; J trimming: 7 bases; junction bases outside the gene matches: 9. This CDR3 has 12 residues. CDR3 in amino acids: CSDVTWDRTQYF. The DNA for the CDR3 is TGCAGCGACGTTACGTGGGACAGGACCCAGTACTTC. The variable domain in full, completed from reference TRBV29-1 and TRBJ2-5, reads SAVISQKPSRDICQRGTSLTIQCQVDSQVTMMFWYRQQPGQSLTLIATANQGSEATYESGFVIDKFPISRPNLTFSTLTVSNMSPEDSSIYLCSDVTWDRTQYFGPGTRLLVL.

The CDR3 sequence: CATSSRDRASSYEQYF. As DNA, the CDR3 is TGTGCCACCAGCAGCCGGGACAGGGCTAGCTCCTACGAGCAGTACTTC. V is TRBV15 and J is TRBJ2-7; 9 nucleotides match TRBD1. Germline lookup yields CDR1 LNHNV and CDR2 YYDKDF (reference sequence). The CDR3 runs 16 residues. With 3 bases clipped from V and 0 bases from J, the junction kept 6 bases outside the gene matches.

The chain is built from TRBV28 and TRBJ2-7; tentative D call: TRBD2 (5 bases). This CDR3 comprises 14 residues. Germline CDR1 is MDHEN and CDR2 is SYDVKM. Trimming left V 6 bases short and J 5 bases short, with 17 bases between. CDR3 DNA: TGTGCCAGCAGACCGCTAGCCCCGGTTAACGAGCAGTACTTC. This codes for CASRPLAPVNEQYF.

This clone occurred a few times. V gene TRBV5-6 combines with J gene TRBJ2-5; 9 bases align to TRBD1. The CDR3 runs 13 residues. Per the germline V gene, CDR1 is SGHDT and CDR2 is YYEEEE. V was pared by 4 bases and J by 7 bases, with 5 bases of the junction left unmatched. CDR3 sequence: CASSPGTGWTQYF. The CDR3 region has the DNA TGTGCCAGCAGCCCCGGGACAGGGTGGACCCAGTACTTC. The full variable domain, with the rest looked up from reference TRBV5-6 and TRBJ2-5, is DAGVTQSPTHLIKTRGQQVTLRCSPKSGHDTVSWYQQALGQGPQFIFQYYEEEERQRGNFPDRFSGHQFPNYSSELNVNALLLGDSALYLCASSPGTGWTQYFGPGTRLLVL.